The 27 T cell receptor beta chains in this list originate from one sample, sequenced in a study of T cell repertoires in cytomegalovirus infection. TCRdb called the reads again in MiXCR, with one record for every CDR3 protein. The repertoire holds about 190,000 distinct CDR3 sequences, with approximately 9.6% as singletons. Sequenced sample: PBMCs. These receptor sequences come from a human donor in good health (CMV status not recorded). Some clones in this sample may be carry-over from other donors' samples.

This clonotype was counted many times. CDR3 residues: CASSFGLGGNGNQPQHF. For the CDR3, the DNA is TGTGCCAGCAGTTTTGGGCTCGGGGGGAATGGCAATCAGCCCCAGCATTTT. This chain links TRBV28 with TRBJ1-5; weak D call: TRBD1 (5 bases). V dropped 3 bases and J dropped 2 bases, with 17 bases sitting between them. Germline CDR1 MDHEN, CDR2 SYDVKM. The CDR3 is made up of 17 amino acids.

This clonotype showed up many times. J is TRBJ1-1 and V is TRBV27; D perhaps matches TRBD1 (6 bases). V was cut by 3 bases and J by 5 bases, with 10 bases left in between. This CDR3 has 13 residues. The germline V gene has CDR1 MNHEY and CDR2 SMNVEV (reference sequence). CDR3 protein: CASSFRTATEAFF. CDR3 in DNA: TGTGCCAGCAGTTTCCGGACAGCGACTGAAGCTTTCTTT.

This clonotype was recorded many times. This chain links TRBV7-2 with TRBJ1-3; D not certain. From germline, CDR1 is SGHTA and CDR2 FQGNSA. The CDR3 loop spans 16 amino acids. Trimming took off 2 bases at V and 4 bases at J, with 15 bases between the two ends. The CDR3, as DNA: TGTGCCAGCAGCTTATTCATCCAGGATCTAGGAAACACCATATATTTT. This gives the protein CASSLFIQDLGNTIYF. Variable domain in full (rest from reference TRBV7-2 and TRBJ1-3): GAGVSQSPSNKVTEKGKDVELRCDPISGHTALYWYRQSLGQGLEFLIYFQGNSAPDKSGLPSDRFSAERTGGSVSTLTIQRTQQEDSAVYLCASSLFIQDLGNTIYFGEGSWLTVV.

Ten or more counts support this clonotype. This rearrangement joins TRBV6-2 or TRBV6-3 to TRBJ2-1; 7 bases line up with TRBD1. This CDR3 has 15 amino acids. V lost 7 bases and J lost 8; bases outside the gene matches: 14. In germline, CDR1 is MNHEY, CDR2 SVGEGT. In nucleotides, the CDR3 is TGTGCCAGCAACAAACGGCAGGGGGTAATATATGAGCAGTTCTTC. Encoded protein: CASNKRQGVIYEQFF.

Many counts were recorded for this clonotype. The genes are TRBV7-9 and TRBJ1-1, with a weak D call TRBD1 (6 bases). The CDR3 sequence is 14 residues long. V was clipped by 5 bases and J by 7 bases, with 17 bases between them. Germline CDR1 reads SEHNR; CDR2 reads FQNEAQ (reference sequence). The CDR3 is CASSAQGDLDEAFF. CDR3 nucleotides: TGTGCCAGCAGCGCACAGGGAGATCTCGATGAAGCTTTCTTT.

This clonotype was detected many times. The chain carries TRBV28 and TRBJ1-2, with D unresolved. This CDR3 region has 16 residues. The germline V gene has CDR1 MDHEN and CDR2 SYDVKM. V dropped 2 bases and J dropped 8 bases, with 21 bases sitting between them. The CDR3: CASSLPQVRAGLGYTF. The CDR3 nucleotides are TGTGCCAGCAGTTTACCCCAAGTTAGGGCGGGCTTGGGCTACACCTTC.

This clonotype has a single count. This chain links TRBV15 with TRBJ1-4; D gene ambiguous. V was pared by 1 base and J by 4 bases, with 10 bases between. Germline-derived CDR1 and CDR2 are LNHNV and YYDKDF (reference sequence). The CDR3 runs to 15 residues. This CDR3 is CATSRGPGFNEKLFF. The CDR3 coding sequence is TGTGCCACCAGCAGAGGCCCGGGGTTTAATGAAAAACTGTTTTTT.

This clonotype was seen at least ten times. The V call is TRBV4-3, the J call TRBJ1-6, with D unresolved. The germline gives CDR1 LGHNA, CDR2 YSLEER. The V end lost 0 bases, the J end lost 6 bases, and 27 bases lay between the germline ends. This CDR3 is 21 amino acids long. The CDR3 DNA follows: TGCGCCAGCAGCCAAGATCTCCCCACATCTTCGTCCTTATTTCGTAATTCACCCCTCCACTTT. Protein: CASSQDLPTSSSLFRNSPLHF.

This clonotype was recorded at least ten times. The chain links TRBV28 to TRBJ2-6; no clear D. Germline V gene sequence: CDR1 MDHEN, CDR2 SYDVKM. The V end lost 6 bases, the J end lost 0 bases, and 12 bases lay between the germline ends. The length of the CDR3 is 16 residues. Here the CDR3 reads CASSPPLGSGANVLTF. The DNA of the CDR3 is TGTGCCAGCAGCCCCCCCCTGGGCTCTGGGGCCAACGTCCTGACTTTC.

V and J are TRBV29-1 and TRBJ2-5; 8 positions agree with TRBD2. V shed 8 bases and J 4 bases; nucleotides not matched to a gene: 12. CDR1 SQVTM and CDR2 ANQGSEA come from the germline V gene. The CDR3 runs to 14 residues. The CDR3 spells CSLTSGGARETQYF. The CDR3 coding sequence is TGCAGCCTAACCTCGGGGGGGGCGAGAGAGACCCAGTACTTC.

In its sample, this clonotype was seen many times. The rearrangement links TRBV15 to TRBJ2-3, with 10 bases fitting TRBD2. The CDR3 sequence is 16 residues long. Trimming at V came to 6 bases and at J to 5 bases, leaving 11 bases not matched to a gene. The germline V gene has CDR1 LNHNV and CDR2 YYDKDF (reference sequence). The CDR3 sequence is CATSSRVAGGGDTQYF. CDR3 nucleotides: TGTGCCACCAGTTCGAGAGTAGCGGGAGGAGGAGATACGCAGTATTTT.

This clonotype occurred many times. The rearrangement uses TRBV20-1 and TRBJ2-5, with D perhaps matching TRBD2 (5 bases). V was pared by 4 bases and J by 1 base, with 19 bases between. CDR1 is DFQATT and CDR2 is SNEGSKA in the germline V gene (reference sequence). The CDR3 runs to 16 residues. The chain's CDR3 is CSAMFDYNVVQETQYF. The CDR3 DNA is TGCAGTGCTATGTTTGACTACAACGTGGTCCAAGAGACCCAGTACTTC.

At least ten counts were recorded for this clonotype. The chain has TRBV7-2 and TRBJ2-1; D is undetermined. Germline CDR1 and CDR2: SGHTA and FQGNSA. V lost 0 bases and J 5 bases, leaving 8 bases between the germline ends. CDR3 length: 14 residues. CDR3 DNA sequence: TGTGCCAGCAGCTTAGCCTTTAGTAACAATGAGCAGTTCTTC. It codes for CASSLAFSNNEQFF.

V is TRBV28 and J is TRBJ1-1; no definite D call. This CDR3 is 14 amino acids long. The V gene lost 1 base and the J gene lost 3 bases, with 9 bases spanning the gap. CDR1 is MDHEN and CDR2 is SYDVKM in the germline V gene. CDR3 DNA: TGTGCCAGCAGTTTATATCCAGGACACACTGAAGCTTTCTTT. This translates into CASSLYPGHTEAFF.

The V gene is TRBV4-3, the J gene TRBJ2-5; 9 bases match TRBD2. In germline, CDR1 is LGHNA, CDR2 YSLEER. V gave up 2 bases and J gave up 5 bases; unmatched junction bases: 9. CDR3 length: 16 residues. The CDR3, as DNA: TGCGCCAGCAGCCAAATTTTAGCGGGAGCGGGGGAGACCCAGTACTTC. Translation: CASSQILAGAGETQYF.

This sequence joins TRBV7-9 and TRBJ1-3; 10 bases align to TRBD1. Germline CDR1 is SEHNR and CDR2 is FQNEAQ (reference sequence). With 5 bases clipped from V and 0 bases from J, the junction kept 10 bases outside the gene matches. This CDR3 comprises 18 residues. The CDR3: CASSGEVGDRGSGNTIYF. In DNA, the CDR3 is TGTGCCAGCAGCGGAGAAGTAGGGGACAGGGGCTCTGGAAACACCATATATTTT.

This clonotype was counted ten times or more. CDR3 sequence reads: CASSILAGTTGELFF. For the CDR3, the DNA is TGTGCCAGTAGTATTCTAGCGGGAACCACCGGGGAGCTGTTTTTT. J is TRBJ2-2 and V is TRBV19, with 9 nucleotides matching TRBD2. Trimming cost V 3 bases and J 4 bases; bases outside gene matches: 3. CDR3 size: 15 residues. Germline V lookup: CDR1 LNHDA, CDR2 SQIVND (reference sequence). Full variable domain (remainder filled in from reference TRBV19 and TRBJ2-2): DGGITQSPKYLFRKEGQNVTLSCEQNLNHDAMYWYRQDPGQGLRLIYYSQIVNDFQKGDIAEGYSVSREKKESFPLTVTSAQKNPTAFYLCASSILAGTTGELFFGEGSRLTVL.

This clonotype was detected ten times or more. J is TRBJ1-1 and V is TRBV11-2, with D hard to call. Trimming pared 1 base from V and 0 bases from J, leaving 27 bases between. Germline-derived CDR1 and CDR2 are SGHAT and FQNNGV. CDR3 size: 21 residues. CDR3 sequence reads: CASSLVSVRRSVLLMNTEAFF. CDR3 in DNA: TGTGCCAGCAGCTTAGTATCCGTGCGCCGATCCGTACTCCTAATGAACACTGAAGCTTTCTTT. The full variable domain, its missing parts supplied by reference TRBV11-2 and TRBJ1-1, is EAGVAQSPRYKIIEKRQSVAFWCNPISGHATLYWYQQILGQGPKLLIQFQNNGVVDDSQLPKDRFSAERLKGVDSTLKIQPAKLEDSAVYLCASSLVSVRRSVLLMNTEAFFGQGTRLTVV.

This clonotype was seen a few times. The chain employs TRBV7-2 and TRBJ2-7; the match to TRBD2 covers 9 bases. V was clipped by 3 bases and J by 6 bases; unmatched bases: 6. CDR3 length: 14 residues. CDR1 is SGHTA and CDR2 is FQGNSA in the germline V gene. The CDR3 coding sequence is TGTGCCAGCAGCTTTTCTGCGGGGGGGCCCGAGCAGTACTTC. Its translation is CASSFSAGGPEQYF.

This clonotype showed up many times. The rearrangement joins TRBV28 to TRBJ2-1, with D hard to call. The CDR3 has 16 residues. V was shortened by 6 bases and J by 5 bases, with 20 bases between the two germline ends. Germline V gene lookup returns CDR1 MDHEN and CDR2 SYDVKM. Written as DNA, the CDR3 is TGTGCCAGCAGACTAAGGATGGAGATGAGTCACAATGAGCAGTTCTTC. Its protein is CASRLRMEMSHNEQFF.

This clonotype has more than one count but fewer than ten. This chain links TRBV7-3 with TRBJ2-2; 8 bases match TRBD2. Trimming took 6 bases from V and 2 from J; bases not matched to a gene: 5. CDR1 and CDR2 from the germline V gene are SGHTA and FQGTGA. The CDR3 runs 15 residues. CDR3 in DNA: TGTGCCAGCAGTTGGTTAGCGGGAAACACCGGGGAGCTGTTTTTT. As protein: CASSWLAGNTGELFF. Supplemented by reference TRBV7-3 and TRBJ2-2, the full variable domain reads GAGVSQTPSNKVTEKGKYVELRCDPISGHTALYWYRQSLGQGPEFLIYFQGTGAADDSGLPNDRFFAVRPEGSVSTLKIQRTERGDSAVYLCASSWLAGNTGELFFGEGSRLTVL.

This clonotype has a count of ten or more. The V and J genes are TRBV7-8 and TRBJ2-2; 8 bases agree with TRBD2. Trimming at V came to 5 bases and at J to 7 bases, leaving 12 bases not matched to a gene. Germline lookup yields CDR1 SGHVS and CDR2 FQNEAQ. The length of the CDR3 is 16 residues. CDR3 loop: CASSPEGAGVIGELFF. The CDR3 coding sequence is TGTGCCAGCAGCCCAGAGGGAGCGGGGGTGATCGGGGAGCTGTTTTTT. The full variable domain, with the rest looked up from reference TRBV7-8 and TRBJ2-2, is GAGVSQSPRYKVAKRGQDVALRCDPISGHVSLFWYQQALGQGPEFLTYFQNEAQLDKSGLPSDRFFAERPEGSVSTLKIQRTQQEDSAVYLCASSPEGAGVIGELFFGEGSRLTVL.

The table lists this clonotype with many counts. The V call is TRBV7-8, the J call TRBJ2-2; unclear D gene. Germline V gives CDR1 SGHVS, CDR2 FQNEAQ. The CDR3 has 13 residues. V was clipped by 5 bases and J by 8 bases, with 12 bases between them. The CDR3 coding sequence is TGTGCCAGCAGCCGCCCCCCCGGGGGGGAGCTGTTTTTT. As protein: CASSRPPGGELFF.

Points on this clonotype: A much larger clonotype is one base distant, so this may be a read error. This sequence joins TRBV19 and TRBJ2-1; weak D call: TRBD1 (6 bases). The CDR3 has 13 residues. Germline CDR1 reads LNHDA; CDR2 reads SQIVND (reference sequence). The CDR3 here is CASSIITGNEQLF. CDR3 DNA sequence: TGTGCCAGTAGTATTATCACAGGGAATGAGCAGCTCTTC.

V usage is TRBV7-8 and J usage is TRBJ2-5, with 7 bases identical to TRBD2. CDR3 size: 16 residues. The germline V gene has CDR1 SGHVS and CDR2 FQNEAQ. V gave up 1 base and J gave up 2 bases; unmatched junction bases: 7. Written as DNA, the CDR3 is TGTGCCAGCAGCTTAGGGAGGACTAGTAGTCAAGAGACCCAGTACTTC. This sequence encodes CASSLGRTSSQETQYF.

This clonotype appeared a few times. The V call is TRBV7-9, the J call TRBJ1-1; tentative D call: TRBD1 (6 bases). Between the trimmed V and J ends, which lost 5 bases and 6 bases, there was a span of 13 bases. The CDR3 is 13 amino acids. CDR1 and CDR2 (germline): SEHNR, FQNEAQ (reference sequence). The CDR3 protein is CASSTQGLAEAFF. CDR3 in DNA: TGTGCCAGCAGCACCCAGGGGTTGGCTGAAGCTTTCTTT.

The rearrangement uses TRBV13 and TRBJ1-4; 9 positions match TRBD1. From germline, CDR1 is PRHDT and CDR2 FYEKMQ (reference sequence). The junction had 2 bases not matched to a gene; V was cut back by 5 bases and J by 7 bases. This CDR3 has 13 residues. CDR3 region: CASSTGQGEKLFF. The CDR3 bases are TGTGCCAGCAGCACGGGACAGGGTGAAAAACTGTTTTTT. Full variable domain (outside the CDR3, taken from reference TRBV13 and TRBJ1-4): AAGVIQSPRHLIKEKRETATLKCYPIPRHDTVYWYQQGPGQDPQFLISFYEKMQSDKGSIPDRFSAQQFSDYHSELNMSSLELGDSALYFCASSTGQGEKLFFGSGTQLSVL.